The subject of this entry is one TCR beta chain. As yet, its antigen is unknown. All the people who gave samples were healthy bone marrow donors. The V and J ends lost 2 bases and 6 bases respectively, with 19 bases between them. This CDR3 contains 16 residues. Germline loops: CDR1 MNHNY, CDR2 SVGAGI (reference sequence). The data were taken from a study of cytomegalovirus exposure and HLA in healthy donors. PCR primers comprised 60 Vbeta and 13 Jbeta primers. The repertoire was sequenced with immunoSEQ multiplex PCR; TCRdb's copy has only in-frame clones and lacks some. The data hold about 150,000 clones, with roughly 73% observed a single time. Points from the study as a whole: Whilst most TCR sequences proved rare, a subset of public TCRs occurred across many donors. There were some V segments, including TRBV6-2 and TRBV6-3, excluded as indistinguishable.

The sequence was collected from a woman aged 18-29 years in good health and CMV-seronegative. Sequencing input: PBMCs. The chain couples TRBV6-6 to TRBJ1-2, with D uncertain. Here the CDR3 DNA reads TGTGCCAGCAGTTACCCCACTCCCGGGAAGGAGAATGGCTACACCTTC. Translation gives CASSYPTPGKENGYTF.